The sequence of this T cell receptor (beta chain) was determined in a study of blood T cell repertoires in COVID-19. Study in general: Samples came from the United States, Italy and Spain, spanning acute and convalescent COVID-19.

Original methodology: Quantification of nucleated cells was approximated via reference gene primer amplification. Some clones are missing from TCRdb's copy, which holds only in-frame ones; the method was immunoSEQ multiplex PCR. That table supplies the V and J calls and clone size; D and trimming were determined from the DNA. In the table there are 160,000 or so clones, 93% of which are singletons. Seattle cases were enrolled at active infection and followed longitudinally. Germline V gene sequence: CDR1 MNHEY, CDR2 SVGEGT. This CDR3 contains 16 residues. Trimming took 6 bases from V and 7 from J; bases not matched to a gene: 16.

The rearrangement uses TRBV6-2 or TRBV6-3 and TRBJ2-7; 9 bases agree with TRBD1. The receptor was isolated from a woman aged 60 to 75 with COVID-19, enrolled during active disease. Material for sequencing was peripheral blood. CDR3: CASSASRDRVRVEQYF. The CDR3 DNA follows: TGTGCCAGCAGCGCCAGTCGGGACAGGGTCAGAGTTGAGCAGTACTTC.